This T cell receptor (beta chain) was sequenced for a study of blood T cell repertoires in COVID-19. Turning to the study itself: The United States, Italy and Spain were the sources of the acute and convalescent COVID-19 samples.

V was clipped by 3 bases and J by 9 bases; unmatched bases: 7. There are 15 residues in the CDR3. Germline CDR1 reads MNHEY; CDR2 reads SMNVEV (reference sequence). Only in-frame clones appear in the TCRdb table, and some are missing; sequencing was by immunoSEQ multiplex PCR. The profile shows roughly 80,000 clones, roughly nine tenths of them singletons. The clonotype was recovered from a man between 60 and 75 years old with acute or convalescent COVID-19. The V and J genes are TRBV27 and TRBJ2-1, with 11 nucleotides matching TRBD1. Sequenced material: peripheral blood. The CDR3 is CASSFGTGGQGEQFF. Written as DNA, the CDR3 is TGTGCCAGCAGTTTCGGGACAGGGGGTCAAGGTGAGCAGTTCTTC.